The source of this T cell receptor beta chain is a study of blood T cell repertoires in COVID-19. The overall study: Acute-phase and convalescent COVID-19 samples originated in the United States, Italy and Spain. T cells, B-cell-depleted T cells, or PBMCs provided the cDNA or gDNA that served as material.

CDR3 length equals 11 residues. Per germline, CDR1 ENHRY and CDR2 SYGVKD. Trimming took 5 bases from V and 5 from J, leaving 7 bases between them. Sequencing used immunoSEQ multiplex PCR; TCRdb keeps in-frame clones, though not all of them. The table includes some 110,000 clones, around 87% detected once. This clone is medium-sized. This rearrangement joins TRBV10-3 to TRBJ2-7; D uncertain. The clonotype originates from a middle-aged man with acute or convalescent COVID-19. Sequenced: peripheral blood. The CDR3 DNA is TGTGCCATCAGTCTGGGCAACGAGCAGTACTTC. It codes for CAISLGNEQYF.